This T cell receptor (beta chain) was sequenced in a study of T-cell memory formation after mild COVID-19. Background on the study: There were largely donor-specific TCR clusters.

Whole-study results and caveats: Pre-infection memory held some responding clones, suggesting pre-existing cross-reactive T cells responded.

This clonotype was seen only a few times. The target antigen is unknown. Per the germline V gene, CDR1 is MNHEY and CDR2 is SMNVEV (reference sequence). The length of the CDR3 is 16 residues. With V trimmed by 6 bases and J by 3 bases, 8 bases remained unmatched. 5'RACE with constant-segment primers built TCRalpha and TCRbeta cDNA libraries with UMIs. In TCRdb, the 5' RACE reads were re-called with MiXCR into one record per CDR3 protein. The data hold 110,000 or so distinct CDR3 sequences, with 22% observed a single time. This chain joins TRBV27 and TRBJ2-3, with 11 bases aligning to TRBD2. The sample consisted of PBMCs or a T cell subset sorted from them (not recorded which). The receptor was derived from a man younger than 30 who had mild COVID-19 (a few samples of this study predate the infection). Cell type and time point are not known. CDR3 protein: CASSRTSGGFTDTQYF. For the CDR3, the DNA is TGTGCCAGCAGCCGAACTAGCGGGGGATTTACAGATACGCAGTATTTT.